These 32 T cell receptor beta chains were all obtained from the same sample, sequenced in a study of cytomegalovirus exposure and HLA in healthy donors. Vbeta (60) and Jbeta (13) primers were used in the PCR. Method: immunoSEQ multiplex PCR; TCRdb's copy keeps in-frame clones and lacks some. Here the sample table reports roughly 50,000 clones. The specimen sequenced was PBMCs. The receptor set was obtained from a woman aged 55 to 70 in good health and CMV-seropositive.

The J gene is TRBJ2-2, the V gene TRBV11-1; D is unresolved. Germline CDR1 reads SGHAT; CDR2 reads FQDESV (reference sequence). There are 15 residues in the CDR3. Trimming removed 5 bases at V and 5 bases at J, with 15 bases between. The CDR3 DNA reads as TGTGCCAGCAGCCTAACTTCCACTTTTACCGGGGAGCTGTTTTTT. Its translation is CASSLTSTFTGELFF.

The rearrangement links TRBV27 to TRBJ2-7; 8 nucleotides align to TRBD2. The CDR3 is 16 residues long. CDR1 is MNHEY, CDR2 SMNVEV, per germline (reference sequence). J gave up 4 bases and V 9 bases, and 17 bases lay outside the gene matches. The CDR3 DNA reads TGTGCCAGTAAAACTACGGGGGCGGGGGGCTTTTACGAGCAGTACTTC. This gives the protein CASKTTGAGGFYEQYF.

In regard to this clone: Sequence at one end of the junction differs from germline and may be a read error. The chain uses TRBV29-1 and TRBJ2-1, with a weak D call TRBD2 (6 bases). Germline CDR1 and CDR2: SQVTM and ANQGSEA. The CDR3 loop spans 13 amino acids. The CDR3 spells CSDGGISDNEQFF. The DNA of the CDR3 is TGCAGTGATGGGGGGATCTCCGACAATGAGCAGTTCTTC.

The rearrangement links TRBV9 to TRBJ2-2, with D unresolved. From germline, CDR1 is SGDLS and CDR2 YYNGEE. The ends were cut back, 1 base at V and 5 bases at J, with 6 bases in the middle. The CDR3 length is 13 residues. CDR3 coding DNA: TGTGCCAGCAGCGTAAAACAGACCGGGGAGCTGTTTTTT. Translating gives CASSVKQTGELFF.

The chain is built from TRBV15 and TRBJ2-7; no clear D. The V and J ends lost 1 base and 1 base respectively, with 11 bases between them. From germline, CDR1 is LNHNV and CDR2 YYDKDF (reference sequence). The CDR3 is 15 residues long. The DNA of the CDR3 is TGTGCCACCAGCAGAGGAGGCGCCACGTCCTACGAGCAGTACTTC. This gives the protein CATSRGGATSYEQYF.

The chain joins TRBV6-5 to TRBJ2-7; the D gene is possibly TRBD1 (6 bases). CDR3 size: 15 residues. The germline V gene encodes CDR1 MNHEY and CDR2 SVGAGI. Deletions cut 0 bases from V and 2 bases from J, with 11 bases between. As DNA, the CDR3 is TGTGCCAGCAGTTACTCTCAGGGGACCCCCTACGAGCAGTACTTC. This sequence encodes CASSYSQGTPYEQYF.

The rearrangement uses TRBV2 and TRBJ1-5; the D gene is possibly TRBD1 (6 bases). V lost 6 bases, J lost 2 bases, and 14 bases lay in between. The CDR3 extends over 15 amino acids. In germline, CDR1 is SNHLY, CDR2 FYNNEI. Written as DNA, the CDR3 is TGTGCCAGCAGCGGAGGACAGTATGGCAATCAGCCCCAGCATTTT. Translation: CASSGGQYGNQPQHF. Full variable domain (missing parts from reference TRBV2 and TRBJ1-5): EPEVTQTPSHQVTQMGQEVILRCVPISNHLYFYWYRQILGQKVEFLVSFYNNEISEKSEIFDDQFSVERPDGSNFTLKIRSTKLEDSAMYFCASSGGQYGNQPQHFGDGTRLSIL.

The chain carries TRBV27 and TRBJ1-2; 8 bases map to TRBD1. Germline CDR1 is MNHEY and CDR2 is SMNVEV (reference sequence). V gave up 2 bases and J gave up 5 bases; unmatched junction bases: 7. This CDR3 region has 15 residues. The CDR3 region is CASSLNRGSVYGYTF. CDR3 DNA sequence: TGTGCCAGCAGTTTAAACAGGGGGTCGGTGTATGGCTACACCTTC.

The chain has TRBV6-5 and TRBJ2-3; 10 nucleotides agree with TRBD2. Germline trimming cut 6 bases from V and 8 bases from J; bases unmatched to any gene: 8. Per the germline V gene, CDR1 is MNHEY and CDR2 is SVGAGI. The CDR3 consists of 14 residues. CDR3 coding DNA: TGTGCCAGCAGCCGTAGCGGGGGGATAGGTACGCAGTATTTT. Translating gives CASSRSGGIGTQYF.

J is TRBJ1-1 and V is TRBV5-1, with 7 bases aligning to TRBD1. In germline, CDR1 is SGHRS, CDR2 YFSETQ. With 4 bases clipped from V and 0 bases from J, the junction kept 6 bases outside the gene matches. This CDR3 is built from 15 residues. The DNA for the CDR3 is TGCGCCAGCAGCCCGACAGGGTCCTTGAACACTGAAGCTTTCTTT. As protein: CASSPTGSLNTEAFF.

This chain links TRBV29-1 with TRBJ1-1; TRBD1 aligns across 7 bases. Germline CDR1 is SQVTM and CDR2 is ANQGSEA. The CDR3 totals 13 residues. J was trimmed by 1 base and V by 4 bases; bases with no gene match: 3. The CDR3 DNA sequence: TGCAGCGTTGGCACAGGGGCGAACACTGAAGCTTTCTTT. It is translated as CSVGTGANTEAFF. Drawing the rest from reference TRBV29-1 and TRBJ1-1, the complete variable domain is SAVISQKPSRDICQRGTSLTIQCQVDSQVTMMFWYRQQPGQSLTLIATANQGSEATYESGFVIDKFPISRPNLTFSTLTVSNMSPEDSSIYLCSVGTGANTEAFFGQGTRLTVV.

The chain employs TRBV25-1 and TRBJ2-3, with TRBD1 matching over 8 bases. The ends lost 1 base at V and 6 bases at J; junction bases unmatched: 6. The CDR3 loop spans 15 amino acids. CDR1 and CDR2 from the germline V gene are MGHDK and SYGVNS. The CDR3 DNA reads TGTGCCAGCAGTGAATCCAGGGGGCCCACCGATACGCAGTATTTT. Translating it yields CASSESRGPTDTQYF.

As for this clone: Other nucleotide sequences in the sample specify the same CDR3. The V gene is TRBV4-3, the J gene TRBJ1-5; no firm D call. CDR1 and CDR2 from the germline V gene are LGHNA and YSLEER. The CDR3 is 19 residues long. Trimming removed 4 bases at V and 0 bases at J, with 22 bases between. CDR3 sequence: CASSLRTRATTNSNQPQHF. CDR3 sequence (DNA): TGCGCCAGCAGCCTTCGGACGCGGGCCACCACAAATAGCAATCAGCCCCAGCATTTT.

The chain combines TRBV5-1 with TRBJ1-1; 7 bases align to TRBD1. The V gene end was trimmed by 0 bases and the J gene end by 4 bases; junction bases not matched to a gene: 3. This CDR3 contains 14 residues. Germline CDR1 SGHRS, CDR2 YFSETQ. CDR3 nucleotides: TGCGCCAGCAGCTTGGATCAGGGGGTCACTGAAGCTTTCTTT. As protein: CASSLDQGVTEAFF.

This rearrangement joins TRBV6-1 to TRBJ2-3; 9 bases agree with TRBD2. Losses at the gene ends were 2 bases for V and 1 base for J; bases not matched to a gene: 10. The CDR3 totals 18 residues. Germline V gives CDR1 MNHNS, CDR2 SASEGT. The CDR3 protein is CASSERGWRGGGTDTQYF. CDR3 DNA sequence: TGTGCCAGCAGTGAAAGAGGGTGGCGGGGGGGCGGCACAGATACGCAGTATTTT.

The chain joins TRBV18 to TRBJ2-1; 8 nucleotides line up with TRBD1. The CDR3 spans 13 residues. CDR1 KGHSH and CDR2 LQKENI come from the germline V gene. The ends lost 3 bases at V and 7 bases at J; junction bases unmatched: 2. As DNA, the CDR3 is TGTGCCAGCTCACCGGGACAGGAGAATGAGCAGTTCTTC. Protein: CASSPGQENEQFF.

The chain uses TRBV14 and TRBJ2-1; D might be TRBD2 (7 bases). Looked up from germline, CDR1 is SGHDN and CDR2 is FVKESK. Trimming pared 4 bases from V and 9 bases from J, leaving 22 bases between. This CDR3 has 16 residues. The CDR3 region is CASSLRTRGGTTEQFF. The CDR3 DNA follows: TGTGCCAGCAGCCTCCGGACTAGAGGGGGAACAACTGAGCAGTTCTTC.

This chain joins TRBV10-1 and TRBJ2-7; tentative D call: TRBD1 (5 bases). Germline lookup yields CDR1 WNHNN and CDR2 SYGVQD (reference sequence). The length of the CDR3 is 22 residues. Trimming pared 0 bases from V and 2 bases from J, leaving 32 bases between. The CDR3: CASSESISGYLAPTGQAYEQYF. In DNA, the CDR3 is TGCGCCAGCAGTGAGTCGATTTCCGGCTATCTTGCGCCGACCGGACAAGCCTACGAGCAGTACTTC.

The chain carries TRBV11-1 and TRBJ2-7, with D hard to call. CDR1 and CDR2 from the germline V gene are SGHAT and FQDESV (reference sequence). V was trimmed by 5 bases and J by 2 bases, leaving 19 bases between them. The CDR3 is 16 residues long. CDR3 amino acids: CASSNPPGETAYEQYF. The CDR3 bases are TGTGCCAGCAGCAATCCCCCAGGTGAAACCGCCTACGAGCAGTACTTC.

The V gene is TRBV5-1, the J gene TRBJ1-1; the match to TRBD1 covers 7 bases. The ends lost 4 bases at V and 6 bases at J; junction bases unmatched: 9. This CDR3 has 14 amino acids. Per the germline V gene, CDR1 is SGHRS and CDR2 is YFSETQ. The DNA for the CDR3 is TGCGCCAGCAGCAATTCTCAGGGGGTCTCTGAAGCTTTCTTT. Its protein product is CASSNSQGVSEAFF.

This chain connects TRBV5-6 to TRBJ2-7; TRBD1 might be the D (6 bases). In germline, CDR1 is SGHDT, CDR2 YYEEEE. The CDR3 loop spans 17 amino acids. Trimming took 0 bases from V and 9 from J, leaving 25 bases between them. In nucleotides, the CDR3 is TGTGCCAGCAGCTTGGCGAACGCCCAAGGGGGACGGCGCGGGCAGTACTTC. Its protein product is CASSLANAQGGRRGQYF. The full variable domain, in which reference TRBV5-6 and TRBJ2-7 provide the parts outside the CDR3, is DAGVTQSPTHLIKTRGQQVTLRCSPKSGHDTVSWYQQALGQGPQFIFQYYEEEERQRGNFPDRFSGHQFPNYSSELNVNALLLGDSALYLCASSLANAQGGRRGQYFGPGTRLTVT.

This sequence joins TRBV6-1 and TRBJ2-7; D is possibly TRBD1 (6 bases). The CDR3 loop spans 15 amino acids. V was cut by 4 bases and J by 1 base, with 14 bases left in between. The germline V gene encodes CDR1 MNHNS and CDR2 SASEGT. The CDR3 nucleotides read TGTGCCAGCAGTGTTTTACAGGGCCCGTCCTACGAGCAGTACTTC. Translation gives CASSVLQGPSYEQYF.

The chain combines TRBV28 with TRBJ2-2; tentative D call: TRBD1 (6 bases). With 2 bases removed from V and 1 base from J, the gap between germline ends came to 11 bases. The CDR3 consists of 16 residues. Germline CDR1 reads MDHEN; CDR2 reads SYDVKM. The CDR3 is CASSLTGMMNTGELFF. CDR3 nucleotides: TGTGCCAGCAGTTTAACAGGGATGATGAACACCGGGGAGCTGTTTTTT.

The chain links TRBV6-1 to TRBJ1-1; the D gene is possibly TRBD1 (5 bases). V was pared by 6 bases and J by 4 bases, with 15 bases between. Germline CDR1 reads MNHNS; CDR2 reads SASEGT. The CDR3 extends over 14 amino acids. CDR3 in amino acids: CASSREGRRTEAFF. The CDR3 nucleotides read TGTGCCAGCAGCAGGGAGGGTAGGCGCACTGAAGCTTTCTTT.

J is TRBJ2-7 and V is TRBV7-9; D is possibly TRBD1 (5 bases). Trimming stripped 0 bases from V and 6 bases from J, with 15 bases between. The CDR3 runs 15 residues. Germline V gives CDR1 SEHNR, CDR2 FQNEAQ (reference sequence). The chain's CDR3 is CASSLAQGLVGEQYF. CDR3 sequence (DNA): TGTGCCAGCAGCTTAGCGCAGGGATTGGTTGGCGAGCAGTACTTC.

This chain links TRBV6-4 with TRBJ2-1; D is ambiguous. V was cut by 3 bases and J by 9 bases, with 12 bases left in between. CDR1 and CDR2 (germline): MRHNA, SNTAGT. This CDR3 region has 13 residues. Here the CDR3 DNA reads TGTGCCAGCAGTGAGTCTGAACGGAGTGAGCAGTTCTTC. It encodes CASSESERSEQFF.

The V gene is TRBV6-5, the J gene TRBJ1-3; no definite D call. Germline lookup yields CDR1 MNHEY and CDR2 SVGAGI. CDR3 length equals 14 residues. V dropped 4 bases and J dropped 0 bases, with 7 bases sitting between them. The DNA of the CDR3 is TGTGCCAGCAGTTCCCCATTCTCTGGAAACACCATATATTTT. Residues: CASSSPFSGNTIYF.

This chain uses TRBV4-1 with TRBJ2-7; TRBD1 might be the D (5 bases). Trimming shortened V by 4 bases and J by 7 bases, and 20 bases separated the two germline ends. The V gene's germline CDR1 is MGHRA and CDR2 YSYEKL. The CDR3 loop spans 15 amino acids. CDR3 protein: CASSLARLKGWEQYF. For the CDR3, the DNA is TGCGCCAGCAGCCTAGCTAGGCTAAAGGGGTGGGAGCAGTACTTC.

This chain's CDR3 is CSVGTLNYGYTF. DNA of the CDR3: TGCAGCGTGGGGACACTAAACTATGGCTACACCTTC. V usage is TRBV29-1 and J usage is TRBJ1-2, with D perhaps TRBD1 (6 bases). The CDR3 totals 12 residues. The germline V gene has CDR1 SQVTM and CDR2 ANQGSEA. The V end was cut by 6 bases, the J end by 2 bases, with 10 bases between.

The chain combines TRBV6-6 with TRBJ1-1, with 9 nucleotides matching TRBD1. The CDR3 is made up of 14 amino acids. Trimming removed 5 bases from V and 4 bases from J; junction bases left unmatched: 5. Germline CDR1 MNHNY, CDR2 SVGAGI (reference sequence). CDR3 nucleotides: TGTGCCAGCAGTGACAGGGGGGTGGGCACTGAAGCTTTCTTT. Encoded protein: CASSDRGVGTEAFF.

The rearrangement joins TRBV11-2 to TRBJ1-1, with TRBD1 matching over 10 bases. The CDR3 sequence is 18 residues long. The V gene end was trimmed by 5 bases and the J gene end by 0 bases; junction bases not matched to a gene: 12. The germline V gene encodes CDR1 SGHAT and CDR2 FQNNGV. Written as DNA, the CDR3 is TGTGCCAGCAGCCCCCGCGAGGGACAGGGGACTCTGAACACTGAAGCTTTCTTT. This translates into CASSPREGQGTLNTEAFF.

Comments on this clone: Other nucleotide sequences from this sample produce the same CDR3. This chain joins TRBV6-1 and TRBJ2-7; D perhaps matches TRBD1 (6 bases). The CDR3 loop spans 12 amino acids. The germline V and J ends were trimmed by 6 bases and 4 bases, with 10 bases remaining between them. Germline lookup yields CDR1 MNHNS and CDR2 SASEGT. The CDR3 spells CASRPTGYEQYF. CDR3 sequence (DNA): TGTGCCAGCAGACCTACAGGGTACGAGCAGTACTTC.